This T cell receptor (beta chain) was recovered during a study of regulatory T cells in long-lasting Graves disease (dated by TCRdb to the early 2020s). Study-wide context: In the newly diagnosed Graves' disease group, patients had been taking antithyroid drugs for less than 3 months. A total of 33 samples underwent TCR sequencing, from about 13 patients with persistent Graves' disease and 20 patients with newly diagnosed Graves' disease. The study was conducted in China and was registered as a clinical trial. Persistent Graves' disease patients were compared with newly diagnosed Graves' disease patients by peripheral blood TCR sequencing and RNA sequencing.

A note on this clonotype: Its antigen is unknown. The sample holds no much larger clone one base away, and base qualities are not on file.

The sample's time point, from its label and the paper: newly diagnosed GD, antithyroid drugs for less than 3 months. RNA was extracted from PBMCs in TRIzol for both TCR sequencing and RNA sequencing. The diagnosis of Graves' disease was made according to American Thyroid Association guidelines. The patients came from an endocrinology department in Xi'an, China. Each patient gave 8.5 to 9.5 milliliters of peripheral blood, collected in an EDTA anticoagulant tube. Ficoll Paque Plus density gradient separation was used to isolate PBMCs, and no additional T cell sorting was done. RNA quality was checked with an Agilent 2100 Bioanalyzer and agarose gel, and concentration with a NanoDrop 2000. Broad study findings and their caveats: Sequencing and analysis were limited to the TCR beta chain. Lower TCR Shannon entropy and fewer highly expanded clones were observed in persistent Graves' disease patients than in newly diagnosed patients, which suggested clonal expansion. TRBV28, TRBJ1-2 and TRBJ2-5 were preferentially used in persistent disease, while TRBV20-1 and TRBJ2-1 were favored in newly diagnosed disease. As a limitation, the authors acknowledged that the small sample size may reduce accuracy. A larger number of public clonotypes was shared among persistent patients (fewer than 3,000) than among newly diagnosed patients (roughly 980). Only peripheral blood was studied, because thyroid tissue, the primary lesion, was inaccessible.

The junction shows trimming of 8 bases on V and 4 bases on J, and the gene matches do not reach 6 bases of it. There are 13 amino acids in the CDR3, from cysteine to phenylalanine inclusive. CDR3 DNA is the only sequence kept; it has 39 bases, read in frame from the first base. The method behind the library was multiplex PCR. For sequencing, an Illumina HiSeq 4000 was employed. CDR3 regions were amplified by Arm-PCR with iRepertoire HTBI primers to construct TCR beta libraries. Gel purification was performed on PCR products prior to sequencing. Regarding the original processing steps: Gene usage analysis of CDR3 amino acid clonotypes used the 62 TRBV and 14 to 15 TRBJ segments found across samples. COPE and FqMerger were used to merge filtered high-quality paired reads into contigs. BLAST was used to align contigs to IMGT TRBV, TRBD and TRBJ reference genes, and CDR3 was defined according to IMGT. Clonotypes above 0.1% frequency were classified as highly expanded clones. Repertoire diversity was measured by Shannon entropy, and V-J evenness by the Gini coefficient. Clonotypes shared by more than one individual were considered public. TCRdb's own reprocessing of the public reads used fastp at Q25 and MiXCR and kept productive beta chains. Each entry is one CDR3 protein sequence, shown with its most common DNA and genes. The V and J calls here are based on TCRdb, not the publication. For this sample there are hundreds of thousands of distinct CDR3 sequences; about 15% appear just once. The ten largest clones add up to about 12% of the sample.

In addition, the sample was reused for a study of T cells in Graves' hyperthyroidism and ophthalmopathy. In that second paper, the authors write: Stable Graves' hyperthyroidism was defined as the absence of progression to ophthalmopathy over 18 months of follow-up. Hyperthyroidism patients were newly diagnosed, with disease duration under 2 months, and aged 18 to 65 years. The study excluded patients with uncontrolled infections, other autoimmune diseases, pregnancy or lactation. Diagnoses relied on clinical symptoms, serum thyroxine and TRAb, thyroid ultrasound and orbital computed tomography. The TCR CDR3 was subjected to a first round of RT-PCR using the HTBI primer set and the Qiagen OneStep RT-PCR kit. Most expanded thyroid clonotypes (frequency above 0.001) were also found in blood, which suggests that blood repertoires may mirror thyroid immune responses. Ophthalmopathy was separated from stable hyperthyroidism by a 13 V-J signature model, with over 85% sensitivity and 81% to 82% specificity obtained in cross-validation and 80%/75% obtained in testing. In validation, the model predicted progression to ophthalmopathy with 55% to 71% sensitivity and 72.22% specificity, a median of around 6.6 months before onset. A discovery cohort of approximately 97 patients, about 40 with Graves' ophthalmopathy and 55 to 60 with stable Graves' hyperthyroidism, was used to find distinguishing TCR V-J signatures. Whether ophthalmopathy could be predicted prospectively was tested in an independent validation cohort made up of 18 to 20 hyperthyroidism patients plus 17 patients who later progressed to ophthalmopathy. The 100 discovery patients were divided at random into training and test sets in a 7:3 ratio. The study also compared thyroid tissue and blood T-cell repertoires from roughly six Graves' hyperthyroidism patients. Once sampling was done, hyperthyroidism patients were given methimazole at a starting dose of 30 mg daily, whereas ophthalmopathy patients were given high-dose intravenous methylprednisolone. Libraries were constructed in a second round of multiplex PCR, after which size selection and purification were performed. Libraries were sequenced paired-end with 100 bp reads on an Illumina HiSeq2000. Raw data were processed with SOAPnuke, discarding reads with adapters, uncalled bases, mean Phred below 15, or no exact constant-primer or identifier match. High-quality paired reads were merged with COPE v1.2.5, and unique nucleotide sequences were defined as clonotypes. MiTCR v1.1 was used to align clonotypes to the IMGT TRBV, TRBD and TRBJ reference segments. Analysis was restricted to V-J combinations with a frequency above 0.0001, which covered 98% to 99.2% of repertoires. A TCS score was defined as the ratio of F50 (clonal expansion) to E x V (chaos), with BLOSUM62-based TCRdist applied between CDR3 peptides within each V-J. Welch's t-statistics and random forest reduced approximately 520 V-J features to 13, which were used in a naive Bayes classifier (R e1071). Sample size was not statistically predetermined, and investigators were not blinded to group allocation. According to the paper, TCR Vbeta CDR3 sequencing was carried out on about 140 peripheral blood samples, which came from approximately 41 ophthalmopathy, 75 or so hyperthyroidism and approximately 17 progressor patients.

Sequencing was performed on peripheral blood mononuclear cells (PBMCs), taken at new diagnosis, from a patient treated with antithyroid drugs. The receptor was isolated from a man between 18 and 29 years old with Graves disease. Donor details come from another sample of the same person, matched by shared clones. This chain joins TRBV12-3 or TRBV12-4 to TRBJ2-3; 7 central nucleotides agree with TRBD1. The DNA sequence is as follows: TGTGCCAGCGATAAGACAGGGTCAGATACGCAGTATTTT. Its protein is CASDKTGSDTQYF.